This T cell receptor (beta chain) was captured in a study of blood T cell repertoires in COVID-19. Only in-frame clones appear in the TCRdb table, and some are missing; sequencing was by immunoSEQ multiplex PCR. The sample carries about 190,000 clones, 90% recorded once. Trimming took 1 base from V and 3 from J, leaving 10 bases between them. CDR1 SGHVS and CDR2 FQNEAQ come from the germline V gene. The CDR3 is 15 amino acids. This chain joins TRBV7-8 and TRBJ1-3; the D gene is possibly TRBD1 (5 bases). Sequencing input: peripheral blood. The TCR was taken from a man aged 45-65 years with acute or convalescent COVID-19. The CDR3 region is CASSLVGVYGNTIYF. The CDR3 DNA reads as TGTGCCAGCAGCTTAGTAGGGGTATATGGAAACACCATATATTTT.